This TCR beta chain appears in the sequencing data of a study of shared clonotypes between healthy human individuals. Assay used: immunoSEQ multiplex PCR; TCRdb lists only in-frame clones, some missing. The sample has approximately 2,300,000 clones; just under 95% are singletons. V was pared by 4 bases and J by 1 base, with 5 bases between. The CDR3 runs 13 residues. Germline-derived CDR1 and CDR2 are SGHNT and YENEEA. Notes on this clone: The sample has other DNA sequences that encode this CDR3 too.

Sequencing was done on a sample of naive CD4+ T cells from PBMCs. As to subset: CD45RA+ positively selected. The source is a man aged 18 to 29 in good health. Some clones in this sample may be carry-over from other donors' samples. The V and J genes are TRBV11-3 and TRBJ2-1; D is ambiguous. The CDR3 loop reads CASSSQSYNEQFF. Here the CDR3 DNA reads TGTGCCAGCAGCTCCCAGTCCTACAATGAGCAGTTCTTC.